A selection of T cell receptor beta chains follows, all from one sample in a study of blood T cells in healthy people across ages. TCRdb recomputed calls from the 5' RACE reads with MiXCR, one row per CDR3 protein. The sample shows 1.5 million to 2 million distinct CDR3 sequences, about 30% of them seen only once. Sequencing was done on a sample of blood. These TCRs come from a woman in her twenties or thirties in good health. CDR3s include the opening cysteine and the closing phenylalanine or tryptophan. Fields, in order: CDR3 DNA, CDR3 protein, CDR3 length, clone size, V gene, D gene, J gene. The D gene is left open where the match is weak. A row's size may be missing; if present it is once, few, many or a size class.

cdr3_nt: TGTGCCAGCAGTTACTCAGCCCCCAGGGGGGCCTACGAGCAGTACTTC; cdr3_aa: CASSYSAPRGAYEQYF; cdr3_length: 16; clone_size: few; v_call: TRBV6-2/TRBV6-3; d_call: .; j_call: TRBJ2-7
cdr3_nt: TGTGCCAGCAGCTTGGGAAACGGGGCTGAAGCTTTCTTT; cdr3_aa: CASSLGNGAEAFF; cdr3_length: 13; clone_size: .; v_call: TRBV5-5; d_call: .; j_call: TRBJ1-1
cdr3_nt: TGTGCCATCAGCGCCCCGGAGCAAAACACTGAAGCTTTCTTT; cdr3_aa: CAISAPEQNTEAFF; cdr3_length: 14; clone_size: .; v_call: TRBV10-3; d_call: .; j_call: TRBJ1-1
cdr3_nt: TGTGCCAGCTCGCGGGCAGAGAGCTCCTACAATGAGCAGTTCTTC; cdr3_aa: CASSRAESSYNEQFF; cdr3_length: 15; clone_size: .; v_call: TRBV18; d_call: .; j_call: TRBJ2-1
cdr3_nt: TGTGCCAGCAGTTACTCGAAGGGGGCTAGGAACGAGCAGTACTTC; cdr3_aa: CASSYSKGARNEQYF; cdr3_length: 15; clone_size: .; v_call: TRBV6-6; d_call: TRBD1; j_call: TRBJ2-7
cdr3_nt: TGCAGTGCTAGAGAGGGGAAAGAGACCCAGTACTTC; cdr3_aa: CSAREGKETQYF; cdr3_length: 12; clone_size: .; v_call: TRBV20-1; d_call: .; j_call: TRBJ2-5
cdr3_nt: TGTGCCAGCAGTTTTGGACGGACCCGCAATCAGCCCCAGCATTTT; cdr3_aa: CASSFGRTRNQPQHF; cdr3_length: 15; clone_size: .; v_call: TRBV27; d_call: .; j_call: TRBJ1-5
cdr3_nt: TGCGCCAGCAGCTTGGCGGTAGCGGGTCCCACAAATACGCAGTATTTT; cdr3_aa: CASSLAVAGPTNTQYF; cdr3_length: 16; clone_size: once; v_call: TRBV5-1; d_call: TRBD2; j_call: TRBJ2-3
cdr3_nt: TGTGCCAGCAGTTACTCGCTCGGGGTTAGCACAGATACGCAGTATTTT; cdr3_aa: CASSYSLGVSTDTQYF; cdr3_length: 16; clone_size: many; v_call: TRBV6-5; d_call: .; j_call: TRBJ2-3
cdr3_nt: TGCAGTGCTAGTGGTGGGAGGAGTACCTACGAGCAGTACTTC; cdr3_aa: CSASGGRSTYEQYF; cdr3_length: 14; clone_size: .; v_call: TRBV20-1; d_call: .; j_call: TRBJ2-7
cdr3_nt: TGTGCCAGCTCACCCTATCCCGTACAAGCAGACTATGGCTACACCTTC; cdr3_aa: CASSPYPVQADYGYTF; cdr3_length: 16; clone_size: once; v_call: TRBV18; d_call: .; j_call: TRBJ1-2
cdr3_nt: TGTGCCTCCGCCGGGGGAATCTCCTACGAGCAGTACTTC; cdr3_aa: CASAGGISYEQYF; cdr3_length: 13; clone_size: many; v_call: TRBV12-3/TRBV12-4; d_call: .; j_call: TRBJ2-7
cdr3_nt: TGTGCCAGCAGTGGTAGGACAGGTTCAGGAGATACGCAGTATTTT; cdr3_aa: CASSGRTGSGDTQYF; cdr3_length: 15; clone_size: few; v_call: TRBV6-1; d_call: TRBD1; j_call: TRBJ2-3
cdr3_nt: TGTGCCAGCACCAGCACTAGCGGCGCTAGCACAGATACGCAGTATTTT; cdr3_aa: CASTSTSGASTDTQYF; cdr3_length: 16; clone_size: .; v_call: TRBV12-3/TRBV12-4; d_call: TRBD2; j_call: TRBJ2-3
cdr3_nt: TGTGCCAGCAGCCAAAGGACAGGGAGGGTTAATGAGCAGTTCTTC; cdr3_aa: CASSQRTGRVNEQFF; cdr3_length: 15; clone_size: .; v_call: TRBV3-1; d_call: .; j_call: TRBJ2-1
cdr3_nt: TGTGCCAGCAGCCCTACACTAGCGGGGGCCCACAATGAGCAGTTCTTC; cdr3_aa: CASSPTLAGAHNEQFF; cdr3_length: 16; clone_size: .; v_call: TRBV7-3; d_call: TRBD2; j_call: TRBJ2-1
cdr3_nt: TGCGCCAGCAGGCCGGGACACCAAACCTACGAGCAGTACTTC; cdr3_aa: CASRPGHQTYEQYF; cdr3_length: 14; clone_size: .; v_call: TRBV10-2; d_call: .; j_call: TRBJ2-7
cdr3_nt: TGCGCCAGCAGCCAAGATGCTACAGGGTCCTACGAGCAGTACTTC; cdr3_aa: CASSQDATGSYEQYF; cdr3_length: 15; clone_size: .; v_call: TRBV4-1; d_call: .; j_call: TRBJ2-7
cdr3_nt: TGTACCAGCAGCGTAGCTTTAGGGTATGGCTACACCTTC; cdr3_aa: CTSSVALGYGYTF; cdr3_length: 13; clone_size: .; v_call: TRBV9; d_call: .; j_call: TRBJ1-2
cdr3_nt: TGTGCCAGCAGTAACGGAGAAAAAGAGACCCAGTACTTC; cdr3_aa: CASSNGEKETQYF; cdr3_length: 13; clone_size: many; v_call: TRBV2; d_call: .; j_call: TRBJ2-5
cdr3_nt: TGCAGCGTTGAAAGGGGGAATGCCTATGGCTACACCTTC; cdr3_aa: CSVERGNAYGYTF; cdr3_length: 13; clone_size: many; v_call: TRBV29-1; d_call: .; j_call: TRBJ1-2
cdr3_nt: TGCGCCAGCAGCTTGGCCGTCAGGACTAGCTCCTACAATGAGCAGTTCTTC; cdr3_aa: CASSLAVRTSSYNEQFF; cdr3_length: 17; clone_size: .; v_call: TRBV5-1; d_call: TRBD2; j_call: TRBJ2-1
cdr3_nt: TGTGCCAGCGGGACAGGGGGACAACGGTCCTACAATGAGCAGTTCTTC; cdr3_aa: CASGTGGQRSYNEQFF; cdr3_length: 16; clone_size: many; v_call: TRBV7-2; d_call: TRBD1; j_call: TRBJ2-1
cdr3_nt: TGTGCCAGCTCACCCTTCCTAAGGGGGGGCAATGAGCAGTTCTTC; cdr3_aa: CASSPFLRGGNEQFF; cdr3_length: 15; clone_size: few; v_call: TRBV18; d_call: .; j_call: TRBJ2-1
cdr3_nt: TGTGCCAGCACCTCGGGACAAAAAATCTATGGCTACACCTTC; cdr3_aa: CASTSGQKIYGYTF; cdr3_length: 14; clone_size: .; v_call: TRBV6-2/TRBV6-3; d_call: .; j_call: TRBJ1-2
cdr3_nt: TGTGCCAGCAGCGTCGAACAGGGAGCCCATGGCTACACCTTC; cdr3_aa: CASSVEQGAHGYTF; cdr3_length: 14; clone_size: .; v_call: TRBV9; d_call: .; j_call: TRBJ1-2
cdr3_nt: TGTGCCAGCAGCTTAGAGCCAGGGATGCAGACCCAGTACTTC; cdr3_aa: CASSLEPGMQTQYF; cdr3_length: 14; clone_size: many; v_call: TRBV11-2; d_call: .; j_call: TRBJ2-5
cdr3_nt: TGCGCCAGCAGCACCGGGACACCCAATCAGCCCCAGCATTTT; cdr3_aa: CASSTGTPNQPQHF; cdr3_length: 14; clone_size: few; v_call: TRBV5-1; d_call: .; j_call: TRBJ1-5
cdr3_nt: TGTGCCAGCAGACCAGACAGGGGTGGGTACAATGAGCAGTTCTTC; cdr3_aa: CASRPDRGGYNEQFF; cdr3_length: 15; clone_size: once; v_call: TRBV28; d_call: TRBD1; j_call: TRBJ2-1
cdr3_nt: TGTGCCAGCAGCTTAAAGCGGGGGGGCGTAGGAGAGACCCAGTACTTC; cdr3_aa: CASSLKRGGVGETQYF; cdr3_length: 16; clone_size: few; v_call: TRBV2; d_call: TRBD2; j_call: TRBJ2-5
cdr3_nt: TGTGCCAGCAGCAGACCCAGGGGAAACGGCTACACCTTC; cdr3_aa: CASSRPRGNGYTF; cdr3_length: 13; clone_size: .; v_call: TRBV7-9; d_call: .; j_call: TRBJ1-2
cdr3_nt: TGTGCCAGCAGCCCCAGGGTCTCCTACGAGCAGTACTTC; cdr3_aa: CASSPRVSYEQYF; cdr3_length: 13; clone_size: many; v_call: TRBV7-2; d_call: .; j_call: TRBJ2-7
cdr3_nt: TGTGCCAGCAGTTACAGGAGGGGGAGTGAGCAGTTCTTC; cdr3_aa: CASSYRRGSEQFF; cdr3_length: 13; clone_size: .; v_call: TRBV6-2/TRBV6-3; d_call: .; j_call: TRBJ2-1
cdr3_nt: TGTGCCATGCGGACAGGCGATAACAATGAGCAGTTCTTC; cdr3_aa: CAMRTGDNNEQFF; cdr3_length: 13; clone_size: .; v_call: TRBV30; d_call: TRBD1; j_call: TRBJ2-1
cdr3_nt: TGCAGTGCTAGAGTCCGACAAAGCTGGGGATACGAGCAGTACTTC; cdr3_aa: CSARVRQSWGYEQYF; cdr3_length: 15; clone_size: few; v_call: TRBV20-1; d_call: .; j_call: TRBJ2-7
cdr3_nt: TGTGCCAGCAGTTTAGCGGGACAGGGAGGGGCCGAGCAGTACTTC; cdr3_aa: CASSLAGQGGAEQYF; cdr3_length: 15; clone_size: few; v_call: TRBV27; d_call: TRBD1; j_call: TRBJ2-7
cdr3_nt: TGTGCCAGCAGCCACCAAGTGGGGGACCAGCAGTACTTC; cdr3_aa: CASSHQVGDQQYF; cdr3_length: 13; clone_size: .; v_call: TRBV14; d_call: .; j_call: TRBJ2-5
cdr3_nt: TGTGCCAGCACTCAACTGGGACAGTTCAGGTCTCAGTACTTC; cdr3_aa: CASTQLGQFRSQYF; cdr3_length: 14; clone_size: .; v_call: TRBV28; d_call: TRBD1; j_call: TRBJ2-7
cdr3_nt: TGTGCCAGCAGAGCTCGCCCGACAGGGGCGAATTCACCCCTCCACTTT; cdr3_aa: CASRARPTGANSPLHF; cdr3_length: 16; clone_size: .; v_call: TRBV2; d_call: TRBD1; j_call: TRBJ1-6
cdr3_nt: TGTGCCAGCAGCTTGATGGGGGGGCAGAGTGGCTACACCTTC; cdr3_aa: CASSLMGGQSGYTF; cdr3_length: 14; clone_size: .; v_call: TRBV7-3; d_call: .; j_call: TRBJ1-2
cdr3_nt: TGTGCCAGCAGCAATCTCTCGGGACAGACCGCCTACGAGCAGTACTTC; cdr3_aa: CASSNLSGQTAYEQYF; cdr3_length: 16; clone_size: few; v_call: TRBV11-2; d_call: TRBD1; j_call: TRBJ2-7
cdr3_nt: TGTGCCAGCAGTCTAGGACTAGCGGGAACGACCTACAATGAGCAGTTCTTC; cdr3_aa: CASSLGLAGTTYNEQFF; cdr3_length: 17; clone_size: .; v_call: TRBV6-2/TRBV6-3; d_call: TRBD2; j_call: TRBJ2-1
cdr3_nt: TGTGCCAGCAGCCAAGATAGGGCGTCAGGGCAGTTCTTC; cdr3_aa: CASSQDRASGQFF; cdr3_length: 13; clone_size: few; v_call: TRBV14; d_call: .; j_call: TRBJ2-1
cdr3_nt: TGTGCCTGGAGTGTACAACGGAGTGAAGCTTTCTTT; cdr3_aa: CAWSVQRSEAFF; cdr3_length: 12; clone_size: few; v_call: TRBV30; d_call: .; j_call: TRBJ1-1
cdr3_nt: TGCACCAGCAGGCCCGCCGGGGGCCCGAACACCGGGGAGCTGTTTTTT; cdr3_aa: CTSRPAGGPNTGELFF; cdr3_length: 16; clone_size: few; v_call: TRBV5-1; d_call: .; j_call: TRBJ2-2
cdr3_nt: TGTGCCAGCAGTCCCGTCATGACAGGGAACACTGAAGCTTTCTTT; cdr3_aa: CASSPVMTGNTEAFF; cdr3_length: 15; clone_size: .; v_call: TRBV6-6; d_call: .; j_call: TRBJ1-1
cdr3_nt: TGTGCCAGCAGCCCCCAGGTGGGGGGCGGGTATGGCTACACCTTC; cdr3_aa: CASSPQVGGGYGYTF; cdr3_length: 15; clone_size: few; v_call: TRBV7-2; d_call: .; j_call: TRBJ1-2
cdr3_nt: TGTGCCAGCAGCTTAGCGTTAGGCAGCAATTCACCCCTCCACTTT; cdr3_aa: CASSLALGSNSPLHF; cdr3_length: 15; clone_size: few; v_call: TRBV7-8; d_call: .; j_call: TRBJ1-6